Below, one T cell receptor (beta chain) is given with its context. The antigen is unknown. These data belong to a study of T cell repertoires in cytomegalovirus infection. One entry per CDR3 protein results from TCRdb running MiXCR on the reads. The repertoire holds 640,000 or so distinct CDR3 sequences, with 30% to 35% as singletons. The specimen was cultured PBMCs, collected from culture after CMV antigen stimulation. This sequence originates from a human donor in good health (CMV status not recorded). Some clones in this sample may be carry-over from other donors' samples.

The CDR3 sequence is CASRGAGLDGVTGLKAFF. DNA for the CDR3: TGTGCCAGCAGGGGGGCGGGCCTCGACGGGGTAACGGGGCTAAAAGCTTTCTTT. This chain uses TRBV6-6 with TRBJ1-1, with D perhaps TRBD1 (6 bases). V was shortened by 6 bases and J by 9 bases, with 32 bases between the two germline ends. This CDR3 spans 18 amino acids. Germline-derived CDR1 and CDR2 are MNHNY and SVGAGI (reference sequence).